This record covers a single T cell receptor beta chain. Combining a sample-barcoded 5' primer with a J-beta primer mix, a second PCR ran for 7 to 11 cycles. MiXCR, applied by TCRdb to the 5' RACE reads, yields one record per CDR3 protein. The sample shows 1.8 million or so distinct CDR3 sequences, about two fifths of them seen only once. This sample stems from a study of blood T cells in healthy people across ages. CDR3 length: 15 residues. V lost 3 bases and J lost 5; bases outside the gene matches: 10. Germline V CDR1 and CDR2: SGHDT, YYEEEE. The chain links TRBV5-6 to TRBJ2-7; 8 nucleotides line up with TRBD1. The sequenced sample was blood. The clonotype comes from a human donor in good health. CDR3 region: CASSSGQGWRDEQYF. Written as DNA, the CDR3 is TGTGCCAGCAGCTCCGGACAGGGTTGGAGAGACGAGCAGTACTTC.